The 17 T cell receptor beta chains given below trace back to one sample, sequenced in a study of spatial heterogeneity in lung cancer. Study-wide points: Within tumors, counts of expanded alpha and beta TCRs tracked tumor mutation counts.

Stated time point: sample taken at primary tumor resection. One entry per CDR3 protein results from TCRdb running MiXCR on the 5' RACE reads. The data contain some 9,500 distinct CDR3 sequences, around 15% of them singletons. These receptors lack a known antigen. The sequenced sample was lung tumor tissue, obtained at surgery. All receptors come from a male donor with early-stage non-small cell lung cancer.

This clonotype showed up many times. This beta chain lies outside the target of a library built for alpha chains; its clone size means little. The DNA for the CDR3 is TGTGCCAGCAGTAACTCAGGCGCAGTTTTGAACACTGAAGCTTTCTTT. Amino acid sequence: CASSNSGAVLNTEAFF. This chain uses TRBV28 with TRBJ1-1; D is ambiguous. The V and J ends lost 5 bases and 0 bases respectively, with 16 bases between them. This CDR3 has 16 residues. Germline assignment: CDR1 MDHEN and CDR2 SYDVKM.

The sample holds many counts of this clonotype. A library prepared for alpha chains yielded this beta chain as an off-target read; its size is of little meaning. This sequence joins TRBV14 and TRBJ2-1; TRBD2 matches at 13 bases. Germline-derived CDR1 and CDR2 are SGHDN and FVKESK. The trim removed 5 bases at V and 0 bases at J, leaving 4 bases unmatched. This CDR3 contains 17 residues. As DNA, the CDR3 is TGTGCCAGCAGCAAGACTAGCGGGAGGCTCTCCTACAATGAGCAGTTCTTC. It encodes CASSKTSGRLSYNEQFF. The whole variable domain, remainder taken from reference TRBV14 and TRBJ2-1, is EAGVTQFPSHSVIEKGQTVTLRCDPISGHDNLYWYRRVMGKEIKFLLHFVKESKQDESGMPNNRFLAERTGGTYSTLKVQPAELEDSGVYFCASSKTSGRLSYNEQFFGPGTRLTVL.

This clonotype was recorded at least ten times. This beta chain is an unintended read in a library built for alpha chains; its size means little. The CDR3 sequence is CASSLSVAGETQYF. The CDR3, as DNA: TGTGCCAGCAGCTTATCTGTAGCCGGAGAGACCCAGTACTTC. The V call is TRBV7-9, the J call TRBJ2-5, with no clear D. CDR1 is SEHNR, CDR2 FQNEAQ, per germline (reference sequence). The CDR3 consists of 14 residues. The V end was cut by 2 bases, the J end by 4 bases, with 11 bases between. The variable domain in full, completed from reference TRBV7-9 and TRBJ2-5, reads DTGVSQNPRHKITKRGQNVTFRCDPISEHNRLYWYRQTLGQGPEFLTYFQNEAQLEKSRLLSDRFSAERPKGSFSTLEIQRTEQGDSAMYLCASSLSVAGETQYFGPGTRLLVL.

In this sample, this clonotype is medium-sized. With the library built for alpha chains, this beta chain is off target and its frequency is not meaningful. The chain employs TRBV14 and TRBJ2-3; the D gene is possibly TRBD2 (6 bases). The ends were cut back, 1 base at V and 2 bases at J, with 13 bases in the middle. The CDR3 runs 16 residues. Germline loops: CDR1 SGHDN, CDR2 FVKESK. CDR3 DNA: TGTGCCAGCAGCCAAGGAGGCGGGACCATCACAGATACGCAGTATTTT. Amino acid sequence: CASSQGGGTITDTQYF.

This clonotype has ten or more counts. A library made for alpha chains picked up this beta chain off target, so its size means little. The chain combines TRBV7-3 with TRBJ2-1; 8 bases line up with TRBD2. The CDR3 has 15 residues. Germline CDR1 is SGHTA and CDR2 is FQGTGA. V shed 3 bases, J shed 4 bases, and the junction held 5 bases outside the gene matches. CDR3 DNA: TGTGCCAGCAGCTTGACGACTAGCGCGTACAATGAGCAGTTCTTC. It yields the protein CASSLTTSAYNEQFF. Complete variable domain (other parts from reference TRBV7-3 and TRBJ2-1): GAGVSQTPSNKVTEKGKYVELRCDPISGHTALYWYRQSLGQGPEFLIYFQGTGAADDSGLPNDRFFAVRPEGSVSTLKIQRTERGDSAVYLCASSLTTSAYNEQFFGPGTRLTVL.

This clonotype appeared many times. The library was designed around alpha chains, so this beta chain is a stray read whose abundance carries little weight. The gene calls are TRBV5-1 and TRBJ2-3, with TRBD2 identical over 7 bases. V lost 7 bases and J lost 2; bases outside the gene matches: 10. Germline CDR1 is SGHRS and CDR2 is YFSETQ. This CDR3 spans 15 amino acids. This chain's CDR3 is CASGPGTTYTDTQYF. The CDR3 DNA reads as TGCGCCAGCGGTCCCGGGACTACCTACACAGATACGCAGTATTTT.

This clonotype was seen many times. The size of this beta chain means little, since it is a stray read in a library made for alpha chains. The chain recombines TRBV20-1 with TRBJ1-1; D gene unclear. This CDR3 is 14 amino acids long. Germline assignment: CDR1 DFQATT and CDR2 SNEGSKA (reference sequence). Between the trimmed V and J ends, which lost 1 base and 1 base, there was a span of 10 bases. The CDR3 spells CSARVGQTNTEAFF. The CDR3 DNA reads as TGCAGTGCTAGAGTAGGTCAGACGAACACTGAAGCTTTCTTT.

Note on this clonotype: This beta chain slipped into a library made for alpha chains as a stray read, so its size is not meaningful. This chain uses TRBV14 with TRBJ1-1; possible D gene TRBD1, 6 bases. Germline CDR1 is SGHDN and CDR2 is FVKESK. CDR3 size: 14 residues. The V and J ends lost 4 bases and 4 bases respectively, with 13 bases between them. The CDR3 loop reads CASSRTVAITEAFF. In nucleotides, the CDR3 is TGTGCCAGCAGCCGGACAGTAGCGATCACTGAAGCTTTCTTT. The full variable domain, in which reference TRBV14 and TRBJ1-1 provide the parts outside the CDR3, is EAGVTQFPSHSVIEKGQTVTLRCDPISGHDNLYWYRRVMGKEIKFLLHFVKESKQDESGMPNNRFLAERTGGTYSTLKVQPAELEDSGVYFCASSRTVAITEAFFGQGTRLTVV.

This clonotype appeared a few times. The library was prepared for alpha chains; this beta chain is a stray read, so its frequency means little. The chain combines TRBV12-2 with TRBJ1-1. TRBV12-2 is described as a pseudogene. The CDR3 runs to 15 residues. CDR3 in DNA: TGTGCAAGTCGCTTAGCACAGATAATGAACACTGAAGCTTTCTTT. Translated, it gives CASRLAQIMNTEAFF.

This clonotype has at least ten counts. This beta chain lies outside the target of a library built for alpha chains; its clone size means little. The chain carries TRBV29-1 and TRBJ2-7; 9 nucleotides match TRBD2. V trimming: 1 base; J trimming: 3 bases; junction bases outside the gene matches: 4. Germline CDR1 is SQVTM and CDR2 is ANQGSEA. The CDR3 is 14 amino acids. The CDR3 nucleotides are TGCAGCGTTGAAGGTCTAGCGGGAATCTACGAGCAGTACTTC. This codes for CSVEGLAGIYEQYF.

As concerns this clonotype: With the library built for alpha chains, this beta chain is off target and its frequency is not meaningful. The rearrangement uses TRBV18 and TRBJ1-4, with D perhaps matching TRBD1 (5 bases). The V gene's germline CDR1 is KGHSH and CDR2 LQKENI. V was shortened by 4 bases and J by 3 bases, with 12 bases between the two germline ends. CDR3 size: 15 residues. The CDR3 protein is CASSLAGAPNEKLFF. The CDR3 DNA reads TGTGCCAGCTCACTGGCCGGGGCGCCTAATGAAAAACTGTTTTTT.

This clonotype was found many times. This beta chain turned up in a library designed for alpha chains; as an off-target read, its abundance says little. The J gene is TRBJ1-5, the V gene TRBV10-3; 9 bases match TRBD1. With 5 bases clipped from V and 4 bases from J, the junction kept 6 bases outside the gene matches. This CDR3 region has 15 residues. The germline V gene encodes CDR1 ENHRY and CDR2 SYGVKD. CDR3 DNA: TGTGCCATCAGTTCCGGGACAGGGTTGAATCAGCCCCAGCATTTT. Amino acids: CAISSGTGLNQPQHF.

In this sample, this clonotype turned up many times. As an off-target read in a library built for alpha chains, this beta chain has a frequency of little significance. The chain combines TRBV7-9 with TRBJ2-2, with no clear D. The CDR3 is 16 amino acids. V lost 0 bases, J lost 4 bases, and 12 bases lay in between. CDR1 is SEHNR and CDR2 is FQNEAQ in the germline V gene (reference sequence). In nucleotides, the CDR3 is TGTGCCAGCAGCTTAGCGGTACGGGCCGTCACCGGGGAGCTGTTTTTT. Amino acid sequence: CASSLAVRAVTGELFF.

In its sample, this clonotype was seen many times. Since it is a stray read in a library aimed at alpha chains, this beta chain has a size that is not meaningful. J is TRBJ1-2 and V is TRBV19; no clear D. This CDR3 comprises 13 residues. V lost 4 bases and J 8 bases, leaving 14 bases between the germline ends. The germline V gene has CDR1 LNHDA and CDR2 SQIVND (reference sequence). This CDR3 reads CASSTGPSRGYTF. In DNA, the CDR3 is TGTGCCAGTAGTACGGGTCCCTCGCGGGGCTACACCTTC. The full variable domain, its missing parts supplied by reference TRBV19 and TRBJ1-2, is DGGITQSPKYLFRKEGQNVTLSCEQNLNHDAMYWYRQDPGQGLRLIYYSQIVNDFQKGDIAEGYSVSREKKESFPLTVTSAQKNPTAFYLCASSTGPSRGYTFGSGTRLTVV.

This clonotype was found many times. This beta chain came through as a stray read in a library set up for alpha chains, and its size says little. The V call is TRBV6-2 or TRBV6-3, the J call TRBJ2-1; TRBD2 might be the D (5 bases). Germline lookup yields CDR1 MNHEY and CDR2 SVGEGT. The CDR3 contains 16 residues. V lost 2 bases, J lost 6 bases, and 17 bases lay in between. CDR3 coding DNA: TGTGCCAGCAGTTACGGGCCGGGGTTTTCTGTCAATGAGCAGTTCTTC. This encodes CASSYGPGFSVNEQFF.

Judged by abundance, this clonotype is medium-sized (0.01 to 0.1%). This beta chain appears as a stray read in a library generated for alpha chains; its size is not informative. This chain connects TRBV29-1 to TRBJ2-1, with TRBD2 identical over 12 bases. V was pared by 8 bases and J by 10 bases, with 15 bases of the junction left unmatched. CDR3 length: 15 residues. Germline V gene lookup returns CDR1 SQVTM and CDR2 ANQGSEA. CDR3 in DNA: TGCAGCTTCCTTCCCCGGACTAGCGGGAATGGGGAGCAGTTCTTC. It specifies CSFLPRTSGNGEQFF.

This clonotype was found many times. For a library built for alpha chains, this beta chain is a stray read; little rests on its size. The V call is TRBV29-1, the J call TRBJ2-7, with TRBD2 matching 10 bases. V dropped 2 bases and J dropped 5; count of bases not matched to a gene: 9. CDR3 length: 15 residues. Germline V lookup: CDR1 SQVTM, CDR2 ANQGSEA. This CDR3 reads CSVERQREGRDEQYF. The CDR3 DNA follows: TGCAGCGTTGAACGCCAGCGGGAGGGCCGCGACGAGCAGTACTTC.